The sequence of this TCR beta chain was determined in a study of OX40 agonist ivuxolimab in advanced cancers. Study background: With ivuxolimab, an agonistic anti-OX40 (CD134) antibody, patients were treated. Antecedent anti-PD-1, anti-PD-L1 or anti-CTLA-4 therapy was permissible, with around 41% having received some. Study-wide findings and caveats: Nonresponders, in some cases, also had low normalized T-cell clonal expansion.

Germline loops: CDR1 SGDLS, CDR2 YYNGEE. Trimming cost V 3 bases and J 6 bases, with 13 bases left between them. CDR3 size: 13 residues. Only in-frame clones appear in the TCRdb table, and some are missing; sequencing was by immunoSEQ multiplex PCR. The sample lists roughly 96,000 clones; roughly 80% were seen once. Remarks on this clone: Its antigen is not known.

The sample in question was CD4+ or CD8+ T cells sorted from blood, obtained in a trial of the OX40 agonist ivuxolimab. The chain links TRBV9 to TRBJ2-7; the D gene is possibly TRBD2 (7 bases). This TCR derives from an adult with an advanced solid tumor such as melanoma, head and neck, liver or kidney cancer. The chain's CDR3 is CASSGGGGAEQYF. CDR3 nucleotides: TGTGCCAGCAGCGGCGGCGGGGGCGCCGAGCAGTACTTC.